A single sample gave rise to the 28 T cell receptor beta chains below, sequenced in a study of T cell repertoires in cytomegalovirus infection. TCRdb re-called the reads with MiXCR, one entry per CDR3 protein. The sample lists about a million distinct CDR3 sequences; around a third were seen once. These receptors have no identified antigens. Sequenced material: cultured CD8+ T cells from PBMCs, taken from culture after CMV antigen stimulation. These receptors all stem from a human donor in good health (CMV status not recorded). Some clones in this sample may be carry-over from other donors' samples.

There are a few counts of this clonotype. The CDR3 nucleotides are TGCGCCAGCTCGGTCGGGACTAGCAGCAATCAGCCCCAGCATTTT. This sequence encodes CASSVGTSSNQPQHF. The chain links TRBV5-1 to TRBJ1-5; weak D call: TRBD1 (5 bases). V shed 7 bases and J shed 1 base, with 15 bases lying between them. The CDR3 has 15 amino acids. Germline assignment: CDR1 SGHRS and CDR2 YFSETQ.

This clonotype has only a few counts. The rearrangement links TRBV19 to TRBJ1-5, with D hard to call. The CDR3 length is 13 residues. V was trimmed by 7 bases and J by 6 bases, leaving 13 bases between them. The V gene's germline CDR1 is LNHDA and CDR2 SQIVND (reference sequence). The CDR3 region is CASTNGEFQPQHF. Here the CDR3 DNA reads TGTGCCAGTACCAATGGAGAGTTTCAGCCCCAGCATTTT.

This clonotype was seen a few times. In DNA form, the CDR3 reads TGTGCCAGCAGACTTACACCTCCGGATAGCTCCTACAATGAGCAGTTCTTC. This encodes CASRLTPPDSSYNEQFF. The V call is TRBV6-1, the J call TRBJ2-1; D not resolved. Germline loops: CDR1 MNHNS, CDR2 SASEGT. The CDR3 covers 17 residues. Trimming removed 6 bases at V and 0 bases at J, with 18 bases between.

V and J are TRBV7-2 and TRBJ1-5, with D possibly matching TRBD1 (5 bases). Germline lookup yields CDR1 SGHTA and CDR2 FQGNSA. This CDR3 has 17 amino acids. With 1 base removed from V and 0 bases from J, the gap between germline ends came to 13 bases. The CDR3 DNA reads as TGTGCCAGCAGCTTAGAACGCAGGGCGTATAGCAATCAGCCCCAGCATTTT. Translating it yields CASSLERRAYSNQPQHF.

Only a few counts were recorded for this clonotype. The chain joins TRBV10-3 to TRBJ2-3; TRBD1 matches 8 bases. CDR1 and CDR2 (germline): ENHRY, SYGVKD. The V and J ends lost 5 bases and 0 bases, in that order; junction bases with no gene match: 4. The CDR3 contains 15 residues. Here the CDR3 DNA reads TGTGCCATCAGTCCGACAGGGGACAGCACAGATACGCAGTATTTT. Its translation: CAISPTGDSTDTQYF.

The chain combines TRBV7-6 with TRBJ2-3; TRBD2 aligns across 15 bases. Germline lookup yields CDR1 SGHVS and CDR2 FNYEAQ. V was pared by 6 bases and J by 4 bases, with 8 bases of the junction left unmatched. This CDR3 spans 17 amino acids. The CDR3 region is CASSRTSGGVLSDTQYF. CDR3 DNA: TGTGCCAGCAGTCGGACTAGCGGGGGGGTCCTTTCAGATACGCAGTATTTT. Looking up the rest from reference TRBV7-6 and TRBJ2-3 gives the full variable domain: GAGVSQSPRYKVTKRGQDVALRCDPISGHVSLYWYRQALGQGPEFLTYFNYEAQQDKSGLPNDRFSAERPEGSISTLTIQRTEQRDSAMYRCASSRTSGGVLSDTQYFGPGTRLTVL.

This clonotype appeared a few times. The chain carries TRBV6-6 and TRBJ1-2; 12 bases are shared with TRBD1. CDR1 MNHNY and CDR2 SVGAGI come from the germline V gene (reference sequence). The CDR3 loop spans 15 amino acids. J was trimmed by 6 bases and V by 6 bases; bases with no gene match: 8. The CDR3 loop is CASRSPGQGAHGYTF. The CDR3 DNA sequence: TGTGCCAGCAGATCTCCGGGACAGGGGGCCCATGGCTACACCTTC.

The CDR3 nucleotides are TGTGCCAGCAGCTTTCGAGAGGAGCAGTACTTC. Translation: CASSFREEQYF. The V call is TRBV5-5, the J call TRBJ2-7; unclear D gene. The CDR3 has 11 amino acids. V was shortened by 2 bases and J by 7 bases, with 7 bases between the two germline ends. Germline CDR1 is SGHKS and CDR2 is YYEKEE (reference sequence).

The chain employs TRBV7-8 and TRBJ2-3, with 9 bases that match TRBD2. V lost 2 bases to trimming and J lost 4 bases; unmatched junction nucleotides: 7. The germline V gene encodes CDR1 SGHVS and CDR2 FQNEAQ. This CDR3 is 16 amino acids long. As DNA, the CDR3 is TGTGCCAGCAGCTTAAGAGGGGCTAGCGGGGCAGATACGCAGTATTTT. This encodes CASSLRGASGADTQYF.

This chain links TRBV27 with TRBJ1-1; a weak D match, TRBD1 (6 bases). Germline V gene sequence: CDR1 MNHEY, CDR2 SMNVEV (reference sequence). The CDR3 consists of 14 residues. Trimming cost V 6 bases and J 5 bases, with 16 bases left between them. In DNA form, the CDR3 reads TGTGCCAGCAGCACCGGGAGGGGGAGGACTGAAGCTTTCTTT. This translates into CASSTGRGRTEAFF.

This clonotype was recorded many times. The rearrangement links TRBV7-6 to TRBJ2-7; perhaps TRBD1 as D (6 bases). This CDR3 is built from 15 residues. The germline V gene has CDR1 SGHVS and CDR2 FNYEAQ. Trimming took off 3 bases at V and 1 base at J, with 13 bases between the two ends. The CDR3 here is CASSLSGVTSYEQYF. CDR3 DNA sequence: TGTGCCAGCAGCTTGTCAGGGGTCACATCCTACGAGCAGTACTTC.

The chain carries TRBV7-6 and TRBJ2-2, with TRBD1 as a possible D gene (6 bases). Trimming stripped 10 bases from V and 4 bases from J, with 13 bases between. The germline gives CDR1 SGHVS, CDR2 FNYEAQ. The CDR3 spans 13 residues. The CDR3 bases are TGTGCCACTCCACCGGACAGCACCGGGGAGCTGTTTTTT. This translates into CATPPDSTGELFF.

This clonotype showed up just once. The chain has TRBV29-1 and TRBJ2-7; no reliable D call. The CDR3 is 13 residues long. The V and J ends lost 3 bases and 6 bases respectively, with 15 bases between them. The germline CDR1 and CDR2 sequences are SQVTM and ANQGSEA. CDR3 coding DNA: TGCAGCGTTGACTTTGGGCCGTTGGCCGAGCAGTACTTC. Its translation is CSVDFGPLAEQYF.

This clonotype was counted a few times. The chain joins TRBV19 to TRBJ2-1; D ambiguous. The CDR3 runs to 14 residues. Looked up from germline, CDR1 is LNHDA and CDR2 is SQIVND (reference sequence). V dropped 3 bases and J dropped 3 bases, with 9 bases sitting between them. The chain's CDR3 is CASSMPRNYNEQFF. CDR3 DNA: TGTGCCAGTAGTATGCCCAGAAACTACAATGAGCAGTTCTTC.

This clonotype was seen a handful of times. The CDR3 region is CASSQLKRGRDRDTGELFF. As DNA, the CDR3 is TGCGCCAGCAGTCAATTGAAAAGGGGCCGGGACAGGGACACCGGGGAGCTGTTTTTT. The chain links TRBV23-1 to TRBJ2-2; 9 positions agree with TRBD1. TRBV23-1 is designated an ORF whose function remains uncertain. The V gene end was trimmed by 1 base and the J gene end by 3 bases; junction bases not matched to a gene: 12. CDR3 length: 19 residues.

This clonotype was recorded a few times. For the CDR3, the DNA is TGTGCCAGCAGCTTGGTGTCAGACCTTCCTAACTATGGCTACACCTTC. It specifies CASSLVSDLPNYGYTF. This sequence joins TRBV5-6 and TRBJ1-2; D ambiguous. V was shortened by 0 bases and J by 0 bases, with 12 bases between the two germline ends. CDR1 SGHDT and CDR2 YYEEEE come from the germline V gene. This CDR3 is built from 16 residues.

The V call is TRBV27, the J call TRBJ2-7, with TRBD1 identical over 8 bases. J was trimmed by 3 bases and V by 2 bases; bases with no gene match: 3. Germline V CDR1 and CDR2: MNHEY, SMNVEV (reference sequence). CDR3 length equals 14 residues. The CDR3 region is CASSLGGQVYEQYF. As DNA, the CDR3 is TGTGCCAGCAGTTTAGGGGGACAGGTCTACGAGCAGTACTTC.

The V and J genes are TRBV27 and TRBJ2-7; 7 bases are a match to TRBD1. This CDR3 spans 13 amino acids. Losses at the gene ends were 3 bases for V and 6 bases for J; bases not matched to a gene: 5. Germline V gene data show CDR1 as MNHEY and CDR2 as SMNVEV (reference sequence). This CDR3 is CASSFTTGAEQYV. CDR3 coding DNA: TGTGCCAGCAGTTTCACAACAGGGGCCGAGCAGTACGTC.

DNA for the CDR3: TGTGCCAGCAGACCGGAGAGGAGCACAGATACGCAGTATTTT. Translated: CASRPERSTDTQYF. The chain employs TRBV5-5 and TRBJ2-3; D uncertain. There are 14 residues in the CDR3. V shed 5 bases and J shed 0 bases, with 10 bases lying between them. Germline values: CDR1 SGHKS, CDR2 YYEKEE (reference sequence).

This clonotype has ten or more counts. The CDR3 sequence: CASTPIGRVNTGELFF. CDR3 coding DNA: TGTGCCAGTACCCCAATCGGTCGGGTCAACACCGGGGAGCTGTTTTTT. The rearrangement joins TRBV19 to TRBJ2-2; D not certain. The CDR3 has 16 residues. Germline V lookup: CDR1 LNHDA, CDR2 SQIVND (reference sequence). The V end was cut by 7 bases, the J end by 2 bases, with 17 bases between.

In nucleotides, the CDR3 is TGTGCCAGCAGCTTAGGACAGTCCATATACAATGAGCAGTTCTTC. Residues: CASSLGQSIYNEQFF. The chain has TRBV7-6 and TRBJ2-1, with D possibly matching TRBD1 (5 bases). V lost 1 base, J lost 4 bases, and 11 bases lay in between. The germline V gene has CDR1 SGHVS and CDR2 FNYEAQ. The CDR3 consists of 15 residues. Full variable domain (rest looked up from reference TRBV7-6 and TRBJ2-1): GAGVSQSPRYKVTKRGQDVALRCDPISGHVSLYWYRQALGQGPEFLTYFNYEAQQDKSGLPNDRFSAERPEGSISTLTIQRTEQRDSAMYRCASSLGQSIYNEQFFGPGTRLTVL.

This clonotype was seen repeatedly, ten times or more. The rearrangement links TRBV7-9 to TRBJ2-7; 8 bases match TRBD1. The CDR3 contains 16 residues. Germline CDR1 SEHNR, CDR2 FQNEAQ (reference sequence). V shed 5 bases, J shed 0 bases, and the junction held 9 bases outside the gene matches. Here the CDR3 reads CASSPPRDRSSYEQYF. The CDR3 nucleotides are TGTGCCAGCAGCCCACCGAGGGACAGGAGCTCCTACGAGCAGTACTTC.

The chain joins TRBV29-1 to TRBJ1-1; D is unresolved. Germline loops: CDR1 SQVTM, CDR2 ANQGSEA. The CDR3 extends over 13 amino acids. Trimming removed 6 bases from V and 0 bases from J, with 11 bases in between. CDR3 bases: TGCAGCGTCCGGGGTGGTTTGAACACTGAAGCTTTCTTT. Its protein is CSVRGGLNTEAFF. The full variable domain, completed using reference TRBV29-1 and TRBJ1-1, is SAVISQKPSRDICQRGTSLTIQCQVDSQVTMMFWYRQQPGQSLTLIATANQGSEATYESGFVIDKFPISRPNLTFSTLTVSNMSPEDSSIYLCSVRGGLNTEAFFGQGTRLTVV.

As regards this clonotype: A much larger clone lies one base from this, so it may be a read error. This CDR3 is missing its conserved last phenylalanine or tryptophan, likely due to a read error. The J gene is TRBJ2-3, the V gene TRBV10-3; 11 bases agree with TRBD1. Germline-derived CDR1 and CDR2 are ENHRY and SYGVKD. This CDR3 contains 19 residues. J lost 4 bases, V lost 7 bases, and 19 bases had no gene match. The CDR3 bases are TGTGCCATCAATACCGGGACAGGGGGACTCACGAGAAGACCAGATACGCAGTATCTT. This encodes CAINTGTGGLTRRPDTQYL.

This clonotype was observed a handful of times. The CDR3 coding sequence is TGCAGTGCTGGCGGCTACACCTTC. This sequence encodes CSAGGYTF. This chain joins TRBV20-1 and TRBJ1-2; the D is unclear. The germline V and J ends were trimmed by 5 bases and 8 bases, with 3 bases remaining between them. The germline CDR1 and CDR2 sequences are DFQATT and SNEGSKA (reference sequence). The CDR3 runs to 8 residues.

This chain connects TRBV4-3 to TRBJ2-1, with D perhaps TRBD1 or TRBD2 (6 bases each). Trimming pared 3 bases from V and 5 bases from J, leaving 11 bases between. Germline V gene sequence: CDR1 LGHNA, CDR2 YSLEER. This CDR3 is built from 14 residues. In DNA, the CDR3 is TGCGCCAGCAGCCAGTACAGGGAGGACAATGAGCAGTTCTTC. This codes for CASSQYREDNEQFF.

The CDR3 reads CASSFPGGVNTEAFF. DNA for the CDR3: TGTGCCAGCAGTTTCCCTGGGGGGGTGAACACTGAAGCTTTCTTT. This chain connects TRBV25-1 to TRBJ1-1, with a possible D match to TRBD1 (5 bases). This CDR3 has 15 amino acids. V was pared by 5 bases and J by 0 bases, with 13 bases between. Germline V CDR1 and CDR2: MGHDK, SYGVNS.

The chain couples TRBV2 to TRBJ2-7, with a weak D call TRBD1 (5 bases). The CDR3 covers 13 residues. Trimming pared 8 bases from V and 1 base from J, leaving 12 bases between. CDR1 and CDR2 (germline): SNHLY, FYNNEI. CDR3 in amino acids: CASYPTVSYEQYF. DNA for the CDR3: TGTGCCAGCTATCCGACAGTTTCCTACGAGCAGTACTTC. The variable domain in full, with the rest retrieved from reference TRBV2 and TRBJ2-7, is EPEVTQTPSHQVTQMGQEVILRCVPISNHLYFYWYRQILGQKVEFLVSFYNNEISEKSEIFDDQFSVERPDGSNFTLKIRSTKLEDSAMYFCASYPTVSYEQYFGPGTRLTVT.